This T cell receptor beta chain was recorded in a study of blood T cells in healthy people across ages. Each sample yielded at least 6.5 million isolated PBMCs. This clonotype appeared a few times. Its specificity is unknown. Study findings and constraints: Unknown CMV status may confound age-related changes in expanded clones.

CDR1 is SEHNR, CDR2 FQNEAQ, per germline (reference sequence). The CDR3 runs to 17 residues. With a J-beta primer mix and a sample-barcoded 5' primer, a second PCR ran 7 to 11 cycles. A single record per CDR3 protein comes from TCRdb applying MiXCR to the 5' RACE reads. The data show roughly 680,000 distinct CDR3 sequences, 20% to 25% seen once. V gene TRBV7-9 combines with J gene TRBJ2-5; TRBD2 aligns across 8 bases. Gene TRBJ2-7 matches the end of the DNA better, so the J call may be wrong. The source of this sequence is a man between 65 and 85 years old in good health. Sequenced sample: blood. This CDR3 is CASSLPPLSSGMAEQYF. For the CDR3, the DNA is TGTGCCAGCAGCTTACCCCCTCTTAGTAGCGGGATGGCCGAGCAGTACTTC.